This note documents a single TCR beta chain sequence. This sample is drawn from a study of blood T cell repertoires in COVID-19. Study as a whole: The United States, Italy and Spain were the sources of the acute and convalescent COVID-19 samples. Nucleic acid was either cDNA or gDNA, and it came from T cells, B-cell-depleted T cells, or PBMCs.

In the authors' methods: How many nucleated cells were present was estimated from reference gene primer amplification. Sequencing used immunoSEQ multiplex PCR; TCRdb keeps in-frame clones, though not all of them. V, J and clone size derive from that table, while D and trimming were established from the DNA sequence. The sample contains approximately 490,000 clones, about 88% of which appear only once. V was trimmed by 2 bases and J by 6 bases, leaving 14 bases between them. The CDR3 runs to 14 residues. Germline CDR1 is MNHEY and CDR2 is SVGAGI. The chain joins TRBV6-5 to TRBJ2-7; the D gene is possibly TRBD1 (6 bases). The specimen sequenced was PBMCs or T cells enriched from blood (not recorded which). The clonotype comes from a woman in her sixties or seventies who had recovered from COVID-19. The CDR3 nucleotides read TGTGCCAGCAGTTACCGGGACAAAGGGGTCGAGCAGTACTTC. Residues: CASSYRDKGVEQYF.